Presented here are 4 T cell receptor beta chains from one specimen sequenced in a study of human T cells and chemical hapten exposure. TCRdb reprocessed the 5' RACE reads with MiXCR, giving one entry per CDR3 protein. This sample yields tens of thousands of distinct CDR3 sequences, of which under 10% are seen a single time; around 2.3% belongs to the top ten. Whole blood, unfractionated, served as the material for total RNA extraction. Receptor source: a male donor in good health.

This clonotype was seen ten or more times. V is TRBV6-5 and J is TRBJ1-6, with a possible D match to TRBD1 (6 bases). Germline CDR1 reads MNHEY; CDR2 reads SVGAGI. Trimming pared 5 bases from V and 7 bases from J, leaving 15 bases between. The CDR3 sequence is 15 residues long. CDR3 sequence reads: CASSTTGMGNSPLHF. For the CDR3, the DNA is TGTGCCAGCAGTACTACAGGGATGGGGAATTCACCCCTCCACTTT.

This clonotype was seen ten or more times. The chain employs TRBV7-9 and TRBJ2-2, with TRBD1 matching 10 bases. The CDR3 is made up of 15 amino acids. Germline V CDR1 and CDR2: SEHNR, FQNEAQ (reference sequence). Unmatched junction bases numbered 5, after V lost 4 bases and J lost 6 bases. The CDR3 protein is CASSSPGQGAGELFF. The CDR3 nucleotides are TGTGCCAGCAGCTCCCCCGGACAGGGGGCCGGGGAGCTGTTTTTT.

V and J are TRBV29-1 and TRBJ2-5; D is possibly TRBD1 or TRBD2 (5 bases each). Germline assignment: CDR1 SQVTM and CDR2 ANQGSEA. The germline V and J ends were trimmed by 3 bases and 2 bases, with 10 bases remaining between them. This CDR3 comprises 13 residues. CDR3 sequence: CSVDRDRQETQYF. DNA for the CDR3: TGCAGCGTTGACCGGGACCGACAAGAGACCCAGTACTTC.

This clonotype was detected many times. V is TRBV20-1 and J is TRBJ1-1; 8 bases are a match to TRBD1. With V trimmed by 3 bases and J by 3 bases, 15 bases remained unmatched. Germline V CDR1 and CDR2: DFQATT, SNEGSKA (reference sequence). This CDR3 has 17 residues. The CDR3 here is CSASSVNRGKGDTEAFF. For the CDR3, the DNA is TGCAGTGCTAGTTCGGTCAACAGGGGGAAGGGAGACACTGAAGCTTTCTTT.